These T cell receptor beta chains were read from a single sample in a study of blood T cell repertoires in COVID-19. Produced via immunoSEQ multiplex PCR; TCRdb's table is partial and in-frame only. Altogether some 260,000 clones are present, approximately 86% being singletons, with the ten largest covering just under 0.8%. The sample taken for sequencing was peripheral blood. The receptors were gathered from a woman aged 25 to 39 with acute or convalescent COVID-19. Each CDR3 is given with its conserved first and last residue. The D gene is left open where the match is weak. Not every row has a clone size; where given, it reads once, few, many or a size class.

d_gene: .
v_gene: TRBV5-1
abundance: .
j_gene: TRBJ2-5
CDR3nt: TGCGCCAGCAGCTTGGGACAGGAGTACCAAGAGACCCAGTACTTC
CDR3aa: CASSLGQEYQETQYF

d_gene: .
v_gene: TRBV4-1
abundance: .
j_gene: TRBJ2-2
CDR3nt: TGCGCCAGCAGCCAAGACTCCAGGATGAACACCGGGGAGCTGTTTTTT
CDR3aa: CASSQDSRMNTGELFF

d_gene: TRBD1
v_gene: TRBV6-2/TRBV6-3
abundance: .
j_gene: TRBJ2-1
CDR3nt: TGTGCCAGCAGCCGCCCAGGACAGGGGGCTTCCTACAATGAGCAGTTCTTC
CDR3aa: CASSRPGQGASYNEQFF

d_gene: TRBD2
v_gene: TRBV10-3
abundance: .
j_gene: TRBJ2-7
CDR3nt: TGTGCCATGAATTGGACTAGCGGGAGTCCCCTCTACGAGCAGTACTTC
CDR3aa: CAMNWTSGSPLYEQYF

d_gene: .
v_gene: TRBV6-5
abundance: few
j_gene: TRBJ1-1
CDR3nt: TGTGCCAGCAGTACCTTGGGAGGGATGAACACTGAAGCTTTCTTT
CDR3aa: CASSTLGGMNTEAFF

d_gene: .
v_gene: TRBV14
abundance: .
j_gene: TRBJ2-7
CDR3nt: TGTGCCAGCAGCCCGTTGCTCTCGGGTTCCTACGAGCAGTACTTC
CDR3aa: CASSPLLSGSYEQYF

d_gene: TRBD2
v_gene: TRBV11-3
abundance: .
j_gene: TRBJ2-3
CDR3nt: TGTGCCAGCAGCTTAGTGCTAGCGGGAGGGCCAGATACGCAGTATTTT
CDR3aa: CASSLVLAGGPDTQYF

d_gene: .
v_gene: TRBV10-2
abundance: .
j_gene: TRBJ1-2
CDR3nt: TGCGCCAGCACAGCAGGGGCCTCCTATGGCTACACCTTC
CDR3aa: CASTAGASYGYTF

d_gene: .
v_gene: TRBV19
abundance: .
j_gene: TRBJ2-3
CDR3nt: TGTGCCAGTAGTGAGGGTGGGACAGATACGCAGTATTTT
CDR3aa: CASSEGGTDTQYF

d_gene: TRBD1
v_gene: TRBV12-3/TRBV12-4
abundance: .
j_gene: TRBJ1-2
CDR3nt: TGTGCCAGCGGCGGACAGGGTCTGGGCGGCTACACCTTC
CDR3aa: CASGGQGLGGYTF

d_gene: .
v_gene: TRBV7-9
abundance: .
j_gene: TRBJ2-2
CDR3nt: TGTGCCAGCAGCTTAATTGTCGGGGGACCCACCGGGGAGCTGTTTTTT
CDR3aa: CASSLIVGGPTGELFF

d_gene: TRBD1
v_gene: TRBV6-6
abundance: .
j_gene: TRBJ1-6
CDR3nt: TGTGCCAGCAGCTGGACAGGGGGTGGGTCACCCCTCCACTTT
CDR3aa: CASSWTGGGSPLHF

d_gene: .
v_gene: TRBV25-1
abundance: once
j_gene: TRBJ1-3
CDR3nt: TGTGCCAGCAGTGAATCGATGAGGGGAAACACCATATATTTT
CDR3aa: CASSESMRGNTIYF

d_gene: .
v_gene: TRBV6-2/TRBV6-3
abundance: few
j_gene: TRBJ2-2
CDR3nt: TGTGCCAGCAGCAAAGCCCCACGGGACACCGGGGAGCTGTTTTTT
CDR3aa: CASSKAPRDTGELFF

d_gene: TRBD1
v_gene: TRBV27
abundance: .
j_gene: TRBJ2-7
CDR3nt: TGTGCCAGCAGTTTACTCACCGGGACAGGGGTGAACTACGAGCAGTACTTC
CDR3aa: CASSLLTGTGVNYEQYF

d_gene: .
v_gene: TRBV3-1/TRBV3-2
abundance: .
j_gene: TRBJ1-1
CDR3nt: TGTGCCAGCAGCCAAGAACTCTATGAAGCTTTCTTT
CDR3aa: CASSQELYEAFF

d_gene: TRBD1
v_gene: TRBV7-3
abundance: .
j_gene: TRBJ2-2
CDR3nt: TGTGCCAGCAGCATCGGGACAGGGATAAACACCGGGGAGCTGTTTTTT
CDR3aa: CASSIGTGINTGELFF

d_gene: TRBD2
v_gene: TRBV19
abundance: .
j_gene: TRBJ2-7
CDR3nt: TGTGCCAGTAGTATCGGGGCTAGCGGGATCTACGAGCAGTACTTC
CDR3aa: CASSIGASGIYEQYF

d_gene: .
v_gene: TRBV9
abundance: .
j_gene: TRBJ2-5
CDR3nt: TGTGCCAGCAGCGTAGGCTCGTCTAGGGGACACCGAGAGACCCAGTACTTC
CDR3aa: CASSVGSSRGHRETQYF

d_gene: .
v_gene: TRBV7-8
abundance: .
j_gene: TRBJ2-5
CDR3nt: TGTGCCAGCAGCTCCAGCCGAGGGTGGCAAGAGACCCAGTACTTC
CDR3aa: CASSSSRGWQETQYF

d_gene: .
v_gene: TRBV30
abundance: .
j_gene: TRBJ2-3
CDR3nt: TGTGCCTATGGCCCTTCGCAGTATTTT
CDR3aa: CAYGPSQYF

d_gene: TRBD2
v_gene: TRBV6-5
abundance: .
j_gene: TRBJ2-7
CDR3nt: TGTGCCAGCAGGCTAGCGGGAGAATCCTACGAGCAGTACTTC
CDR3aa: CASRLAGESYEQYF

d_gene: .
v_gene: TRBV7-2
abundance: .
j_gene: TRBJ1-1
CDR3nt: TGTGCCAGCAGCCCAGGGGCCGGGGGGACTGAAGCTTTCTTT
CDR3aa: CASSPGAGGTEAFF

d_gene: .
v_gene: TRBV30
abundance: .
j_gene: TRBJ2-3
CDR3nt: TGTGCCTGGAGGGGTGGGGCCCGTCCCCCAGATACGCAGTATTTT
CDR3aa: CAWRGGARPPDTQYF

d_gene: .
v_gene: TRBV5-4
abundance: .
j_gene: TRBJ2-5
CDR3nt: TGTGCCAGCAGCTTGGTCGGGCAAGAGACCCAGTACTTC
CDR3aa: CASSLVGQETQYF

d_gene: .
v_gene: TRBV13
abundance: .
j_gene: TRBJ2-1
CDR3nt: TGTGCCAGCAGCACCCTCAGTGGGCGTGAGCAGTTCTTC
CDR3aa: CASSTLSGREQFF

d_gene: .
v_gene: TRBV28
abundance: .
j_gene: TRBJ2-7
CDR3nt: .
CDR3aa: CASSFGQGTLLGELYF

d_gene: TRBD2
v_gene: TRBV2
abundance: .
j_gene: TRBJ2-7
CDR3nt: TGTGCCAGCAGCCCGACTAGCTGGGAGCAGTACTTC
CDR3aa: CASSPTSWEQYF

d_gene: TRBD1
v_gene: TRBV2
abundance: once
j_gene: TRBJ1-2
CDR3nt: TGTGCCAGCAGTGAAGCGGCAGGGGGTGGCTACACCTTC
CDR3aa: CASSEAAGGGYTF

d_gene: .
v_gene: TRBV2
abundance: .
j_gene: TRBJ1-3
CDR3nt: TGTGCCAGCAGCTCGGTAGGAGGTGGAAACACCATATATTTT
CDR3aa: CASSSVGGGNTIYF

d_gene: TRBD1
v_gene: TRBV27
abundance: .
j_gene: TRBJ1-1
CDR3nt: TGTGCCAGCAGTACAGGGGGATGGACTGAAGCTTTCTTT
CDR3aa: CASSTGGWTEAFF

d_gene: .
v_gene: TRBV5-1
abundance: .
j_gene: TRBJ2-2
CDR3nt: TGCGCCACCCCGACGGGGACCGGGGAGCTGTTTTTT
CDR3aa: CATPTGTGELFF

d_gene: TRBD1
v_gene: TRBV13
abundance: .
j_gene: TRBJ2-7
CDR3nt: TGTGCCAGCAGCCGGCCCGGGACAGGGTTACACGAGCAGTACTTC
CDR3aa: CASSRPGTGLHEQYF

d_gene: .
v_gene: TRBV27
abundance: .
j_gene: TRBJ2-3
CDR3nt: TGTGCCAGCAGTTTAGGACAGAGCAGCACAGATACGCAGTATTTT
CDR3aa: CASSLGQSSTDTQYF

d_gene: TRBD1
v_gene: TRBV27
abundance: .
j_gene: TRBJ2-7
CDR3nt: TGTGCCAGCAGTTTATACAGGGGGCTCTCCTACGAGCAGTACTTC
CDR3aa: CASSLYRGLSYEQYF

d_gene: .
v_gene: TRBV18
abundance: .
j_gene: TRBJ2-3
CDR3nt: TGTGCCAGCTCACCACCGTGGGTCAGGGGAAAAAGCACAGATACGCAGTATTTT
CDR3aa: CASSPPWVRGKSTDTQYF

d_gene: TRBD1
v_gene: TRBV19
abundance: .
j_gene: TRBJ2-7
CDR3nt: TGTGCCAGTAGAGGACCGCCGGGACAGGGGGCCTACGAGCAGTACTTC
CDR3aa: CASRGPPGQGAYEQYF

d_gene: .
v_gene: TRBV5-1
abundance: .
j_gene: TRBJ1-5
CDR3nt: TGCGCCAGCAGCTTTGACAGAGGACAGCCCCAGCATTTT
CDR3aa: CASSFDRGQPQHF

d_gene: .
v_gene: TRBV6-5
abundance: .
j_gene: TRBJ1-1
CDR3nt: TGTGCCAGCAGCAGAGGGAACACCGAAGCTTTCTTT
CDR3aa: CASSRGNTEAFF

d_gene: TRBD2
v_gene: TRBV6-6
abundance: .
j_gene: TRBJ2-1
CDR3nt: TGTGCCAGCAGCACTAGCGGGAGTGGGGTCTACAATGAGCAGTTCTTC
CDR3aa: CASSTSGSGVYNEQFF

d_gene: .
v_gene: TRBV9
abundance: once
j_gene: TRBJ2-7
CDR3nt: TGTGCCAGCAGCGCCCGGGCGGGAAACTCCTACGAGCAGTACTTC
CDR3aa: CASSARAGNSYEQYF